The sequence of this TCR beta chain was determined in a study of cytomegalovirus exposure and HLA in healthy donors. The study's findings and limits: A classifier reportedly called cytomegalovirus status with high sensitivity and specificity. Altogether, about 160 TCR beta chains were recorded as cytomegalovirus-associated.

This clone occurred once. Its antigen is unidentified. Healthy donors of bone marrow made up the group. The germline CDR1 and CDR2 sequences are SGHDT and YYEEEE. V was trimmed by 0 bases and J by 0 bases, leaving 12 bases between them. There are 16 residues in the CDR3. PCR was performed using 60 Vbeta and 13 Jbeta primers. This table comes from immunoSEQ multiplex PCR, and its TCRdb copy is limited to in-frame clones, with some not included. The sample lists around 180,000 clones; about 84% were seen once. Sequenced input: PBMCs. This receptor was taken from a man in his late teens or twenties in good health and CMV-seronegative. The chain has TRBV5-6 and TRBJ2-5; a weak D match, TRBD1 (6 bases). The CDR3 loop reads CASSLANRDNQETQYF. The CDR3 nucleotides read TGTGCCAGCAGCTTGGCAAACCGGGACAACCAAGAGACCCAGTACTTC.